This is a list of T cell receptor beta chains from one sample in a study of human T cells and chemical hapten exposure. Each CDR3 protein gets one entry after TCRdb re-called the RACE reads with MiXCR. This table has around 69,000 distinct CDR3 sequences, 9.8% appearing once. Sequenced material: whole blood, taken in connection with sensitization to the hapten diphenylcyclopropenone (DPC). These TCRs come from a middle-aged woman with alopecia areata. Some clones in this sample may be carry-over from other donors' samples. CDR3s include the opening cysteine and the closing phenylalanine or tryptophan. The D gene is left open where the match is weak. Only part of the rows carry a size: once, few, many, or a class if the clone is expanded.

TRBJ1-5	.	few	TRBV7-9	CASSSRDNQPQHF	TGTGCCAGCAGCTCAAGAGACAATCAGCCCCAGCATTTT
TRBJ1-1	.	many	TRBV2	CASSEHGRGLSTEAFF	TGTGCCAGCAGTGAGCATGGCAGGGGTTTGAGCACTGAAGCTTTCTTT
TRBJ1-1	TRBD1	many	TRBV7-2	CASTLTGQRNTEAFF	TGTGCCAGCACCTTGACGGGACAGAGAAACACTGAAGCTTTCTTT
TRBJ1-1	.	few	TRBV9	CASSLTMGPHTEAFF	TGTGCCAGCAGCTTAACCATGGGGCCTCACACTGAAGCTTTCTTT
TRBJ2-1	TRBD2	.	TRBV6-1	CASTPWGGAYNEQFF	TGTGCCAGCACCCCGTGGGGGGGGGCCTACAATGAGCAGTTCTTC
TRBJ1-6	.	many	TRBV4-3	CASSQVGGPPLSPLHF	TGCGCCAGCAGCCAAGTGGGGGGGCCCCCACTTTCACCCCTCCACTTT
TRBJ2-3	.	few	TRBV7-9	CASSFEVDTQYF	TGTGCCAGCAGCTTTGAGGTCGATACGCAGTATTTT
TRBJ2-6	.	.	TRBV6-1	CASSPDSGTGANVLTF	TGTGCCAGCTCTCCGGACTCCGGAACGGGGGCCAACGTCCTGACTTTC
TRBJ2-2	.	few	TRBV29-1	CSVYAGVTGELFF	TGCAGCGTTTATGCAGGGGTCACCGGGGAACTGTTTTTT
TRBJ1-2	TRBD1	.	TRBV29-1	CSVGTGGNYGYTF	TGCAGCGTCGGGACAGGGGGCAACTATGGCTACACCTTC
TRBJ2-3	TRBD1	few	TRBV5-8	CASSTGTGGFTDTQYF	TGTGCCAGCAGCACCGGGACAGGGGGCTTCACAGATACGCAGTATTTT
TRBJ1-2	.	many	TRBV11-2	CASSSDRGNYGYTF	TGTGCCAGCAGCTCCGACCGGGGCAACTATGGCTACACCTTC
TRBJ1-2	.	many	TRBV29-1	CSVQETQQGYTF	TGCAGCGTCCAGGAAACTCAGCAAGGCTACACCTTC
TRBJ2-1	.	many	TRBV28	CASSPSRRALANEQFF	TGTGCCAGCAGCCCCTCTCGCCGGGCGCTAGCCAATGAGCAGTTCTTC
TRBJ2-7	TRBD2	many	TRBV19	CASSTGLAYEQYF	TGTGCCAGTAGTACCGGACTAGCCTACGAGCAGTACTTC
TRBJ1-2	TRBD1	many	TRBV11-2	CASSLEGQSYGYTF	TGTGCCAGCAGCTTAGAGGGACAGAGTTATGGCTACACCTTC
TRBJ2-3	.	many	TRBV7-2	CASRGPRGASADTQYF	TGTGCCAGCAGGGGTCCCAGGGGCGCCAGCGCAGATACGCAGTATTTT
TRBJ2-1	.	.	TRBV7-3	CASSLTEGGNEQFF	TGTGCCAGCAGCTTAACGGAGGGAGGCAATGAGCAGTTCTTC